The rows below give T cell receptor beta chains drawn from one sample of a study of shared clonotypes between healthy human individuals. Repertoires were generated with immunoSEQ multiplex PCR, while TCRdb's copy carries only in-frame clones and drops some. In the table there are about 2.3 million clones, 80% to 95% of which are singletons. Sequencing was carried out using naive CD4+ T cells from PBMCs. These receptors were taken from a man between 18 and 29 years old in good health. Some clones in this sample may be carry-over from other donors' samples. CDR3s include the opening cysteine and the closing phenylalanine or tryptophan. The order of the fields is V gene, CDR3 length, CDR3 protein.

V gene: TRBV7-2; CDR3 length: 15; CDR3 protein: CASRKTTGGSYEQYF
V gene: TRBV20-1; CDR3 length: 11; CDR3 protein: CSASSGDTQYF
V gene: TRBV4-1; CDR3 length: 14; CDR3 protein: CASSQGDTAYGYTF
V gene: TRBV15; CDR3 length: 17; CDR3 protein: CATSRDRRPVTQETQYF
V gene: TRBV2; CDR3 length: 19; CDR3 protein: CASSTSTFTVPLTGDEQYF
V gene: TRBV5-1; CDR3 length: 13; CDR3 protein: CASSLGGEDTQYF
V gene: TRBV30; CDR3 length: 13; CDR3 protein: CAWTDRINQPQHF
V gene: TRBV28; CDR3 length: 16; CDR3 protein: CASNPQGPLSRNTIYF
V gene: TRBV4-1; CDR3 length: 17; CDR3 protein: CASSQGLAGDSPYEQYF
V gene: TRBV7-9; CDR3 length: 14; CDR3 protein: CATGAGPRQETQYF
V gene: TRBV30; CDR3 length: 12; CDR3 protein: CAWDRTTGELFF
V gene: TRBV5-8; CDR3 length: 14; CDR3 protein: CASNRDISGNTIYF
V gene: TRBV9; CDR3 length: 11; CDR3 protein: CASSVSDEQFF
V gene: TRBV11-2; CDR3 length: 14; CDR3 protein: CASSPTSGSYIQYF
V gene: TRBV4-1; CDR3 length: 13; CDR3 protein: CASSQGGFYEQYF
V gene: TRBV7-2; CDR3 length: 14; CDR3 protein: CASSLQGGSYEQYF
V gene: TRBV4-1; CDR3 length: 17; CDR3 protein: CASSPGRATPEAWELFF
V gene: TRBV27; CDR3 length: 16; CDR3 protein: CASSVGAGGSNQPQHF
V gene: TRBV7-2; CDR3 length: 14; CDR3 protein: CASSLWQGVDEQYF
V gene: TRBV28; CDR3 length: 14; CDR3 protein: CASSLERFTDTQYF
V gene: TRBV7-3; CDR3 length: 15; CDR3 protein: CASSLRGLAINEQFF
V gene: TRBV27; CDR3 length: 15; CDR3 protein: CASSPLGAGVETQYF
V gene: TRBV5-1; CDR3 length: 15; CDR3 protein: CASSFLRTANTEAFF
V gene: TRBV2; CDR3 length: 15; CDR3 protein: CASTLGLSVWEKLFF
V gene: TRBV7-2; CDR3 length: 16; CDR3 protein: CASSLAQFPGEETQYF
V gene: TRBV4-2; CDR3 length: 17; CDR3 protein: CASSQEGLAGASDTQYF
V gene: TRBV28; CDR3 length: 13; CDR3 protein: CASSPPRVTEAFF
V gene: TRBV5-1; CDR3 length: 15; CDR3 protein: CASSTTSGLPYEQYF
V gene: TRBV5-1; CDR3 length: 12; CDR3 protein: CASSLEGNTIYF
V gene: TRBV7-6; CDR3 length: 16; CDR3 protein: CASSLDRASGGNEQFF
V gene: TRBV28; CDR3 length: 15; CDR3 protein: CASSFPGLRDTEAFF
V gene: TRBV28; CDR3 length: 15; CDR3 protein: CASSLVSITQETQYF
V gene: TRBV25-1; CDR3 length: 13; CDR3 protein: CASSEPWATEAFF
V gene: TRBV7-8; CDR3 length: 13; CDR3 protein: CASSLSGNPEQYF
V gene: TRBV6-5; CDR3 length: 13; CDR3 protein: CASRTGVNYEQYF
V gene: TRBV7-8; CDR3 length: 17; CDR3 protein: CASSSPGLAGGVYEQFF
V gene: TRBV28; CDR3 length: 15; CDR3 protein: CASRDSPGANEKLFF
V gene: TRBV10-3; CDR3 length: 16; CDR3 protein: CAISETSALVGETQYF
V gene: TRBV4-3; CDR3 length: 15; CDR3 protein: CASSLYRGPSYEQYF
V gene: TRBV18; CDR3 length: 13; CDR3 protein: CASSSNREGELFF
V gene: TRBV7-2; CDR3 length: 13; CDR3 protein: CASSLARGGGYTF
V gene: TRBV2; CDR3 length: 15; CDR3 protein: CASSDLAGYNNEQFF
V gene: TRBV10-3; CDR3 length: 13; CDR3 protein: CATKGGSYNEQFF
V gene: TRBV6-5; CDR3 length: 12; CDR3 protein: CASSSSTGQGYF
V gene: TRBV29-1; CDR3 length: 16; CDR3 protein: CSVEAGGLSFGNTIYF
V gene: TRBV27; CDR3 length: 15; CDR3 protein: CASSLVRLSLYEQYF